This entry describes one T cell receptor (beta chain). These data originate in a study of regulatory T cells in long-lasting Graves disease. Construction of TCR beta libraries relied on iRepertoire HTBI primers and on Arm-PCR targeting CDR3 regions. TCRdb passed the multiplex PCR reads through MiXCR, listing each CDR3 protein once. This table has 530,000 or so distinct CDR3 sequences, roughly 14% appearing once. Time point specified: newly diagnosed GD, antithyroid drugs for less than 3 months. The TCR library was made from RNA extracted from PBMCs. The CDR3 extends over 16 amino acids. Losses at the gene ends were 6 bases for V and 0 bases for J; bases not matched to a gene: 10. The germline V gene encodes CDR1 SNHLY and CDR2 FYNNEI. These same records also appear under a second study, on T cells in Graves' hyperthyroidism and ophthalmopathy.

The chain couples TRBV2 to TRBJ2-7; TRBD1 agrees at 8 bases. The TCR was taken from a man aged 25 to 45 with Graves disease. This material consisted of peripheral blood mononuclear cells (PBMCs), taken at new diagnosis, from a patient treated with antithyroid drugs. The CDR3 is CASSTRTGLFSYEQYF. In DNA, the CDR3 is TGTGCCAGCAGCACGCGGACAGGGCTTTTCTCCTACGAGCAGTACTTC.